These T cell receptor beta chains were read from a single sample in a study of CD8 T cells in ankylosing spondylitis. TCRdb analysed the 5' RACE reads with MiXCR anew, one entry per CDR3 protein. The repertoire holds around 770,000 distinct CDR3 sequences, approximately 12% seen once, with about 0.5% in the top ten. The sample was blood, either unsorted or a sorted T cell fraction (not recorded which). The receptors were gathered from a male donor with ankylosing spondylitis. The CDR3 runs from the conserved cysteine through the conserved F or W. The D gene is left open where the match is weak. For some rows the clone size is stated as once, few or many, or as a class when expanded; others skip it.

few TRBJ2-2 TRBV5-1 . CASSKGQGTGELFF TGCGCCAGCAGCAAGGGACAAGGCACCGGGGAGCTGTTTTTT
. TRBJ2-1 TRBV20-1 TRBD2 CSARLAGGLNEQFF TGCAGTGCTAGACTAGCGGGGGGTCTCAATGAGCAGTTCTTC
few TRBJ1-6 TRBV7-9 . CASSRSGVGGSPLHF TGTGCCAGCAGCCGTTCGGGGGTGGGAGGCTCACCCCTCCACTTT
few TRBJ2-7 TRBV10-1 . CASGNPGGEQYF TGCGCCAGCGGGAACCCAGGGGGGGAGCAGTACTTC
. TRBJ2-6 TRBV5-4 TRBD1 CASSSGGWANVLTF TGTGCCAGCAGCTCAGGGGGCTGGGCCAACGTCCTGACTTTC
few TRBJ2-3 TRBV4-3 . CASSQARRLHTQYF TGCGCCAGCAGCCAAGCTAGAAGACTGCATACGCAGTATTTT
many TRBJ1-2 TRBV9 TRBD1 CASSLGQGAMLGYTF TGTGCCAGCAGCCTTGGACAGGGGGCAATGCTTGGCTACACCTTC
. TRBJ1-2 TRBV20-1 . CSMIPGTLNYGYTF TGCAGTATGATACCGGGGACTCTTAACTATGGCTACACCTTC
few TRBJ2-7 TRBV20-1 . CSEQSSSYEQYF TGCAGTGAACAGAGTAGCTCCTACGAGCAGTACTTC
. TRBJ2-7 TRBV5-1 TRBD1 CASSGQGDYEQYF TGCGCCAGCAGCGGCCAGGGGGACTACGAGCAGTACTTC
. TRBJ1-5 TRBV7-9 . CASSLVAGLEQPQHF TGTGCCAGCAGCTTAGTGGCCGGGTTGGAACAGCCCCAGCATTTT
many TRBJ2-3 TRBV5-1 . CASSLRPGGALDTQYF TGCGCCAGCAGCTTACGACCAGGGGGGGCCTTAGATACGCAGTATTTT
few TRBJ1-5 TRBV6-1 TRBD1 CASSGETGLSNQPQHF TGTGCCAGCAGTGGGGAGACAGGGCTAAGCAATCAGCCCCAGCATTTT
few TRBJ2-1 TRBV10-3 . CAISRLAGENEQFF TGTGCCATCAGTCGATTGGCTGGCGAGAATGAGCAGTTCTTC
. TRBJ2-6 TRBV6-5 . CASSYDISGANVLTF TGTGCCAGCAGTTACGATATCTCTGGGGCCAACGTCCTGACTTTC
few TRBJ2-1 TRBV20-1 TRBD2 CSAALAVSYNEQFF TGCAGTGCTGCCCTAGCGGTCTCCTACAATGAGCAGTTCTTC
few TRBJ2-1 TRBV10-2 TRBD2 CASLGTSRYNEQFF TGCGCCAGCCTTGGGACTAGCCGCTACAATGAGCAGTTCTTC
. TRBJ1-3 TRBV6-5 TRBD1 CASSSGQGTNTIYF TGTGCCAGCAGTTCCGGACAGGGGACAAACACCATATATTTT
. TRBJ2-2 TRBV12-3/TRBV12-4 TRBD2 CASSLARRLAGGPNTGELFF TGTGCCAGCAGTTTAGCTCGCCGACTAGCGGGAGGCCCGAACACCGGGGAGCTGTTTTTT
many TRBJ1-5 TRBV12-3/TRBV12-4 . CASSSLGGQPQHF TGTGCCAGCAGTTCCCTGGGGGGTCAGCCCCAGCATTTT
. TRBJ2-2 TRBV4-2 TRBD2 CASSQDGLAGVNTGELFF TGTGCCAGCAGCCAAGATGGCCTAGCGGGGGTTAACACCGGGGAGCTGTTTTTT
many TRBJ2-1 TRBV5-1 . CASSFPGLDEQFF TGCGCCAGCAGCTTTCCGGGTCTGGATGAGCAGTTCTTC
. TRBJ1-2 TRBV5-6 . CASSGQIYGYTF TGTGCCAGCAGCGGGCAGATCTATGGCTACACCTTC
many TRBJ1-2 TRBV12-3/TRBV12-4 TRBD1 CASSPLRDSPYGYTF TGTGCCAGCAGTCCACTCCGGGACAGCCCCTATGGCTACACCTTC
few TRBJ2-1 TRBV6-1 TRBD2 CASSKGLVSEQFF TGTGCCAGCAGTAAGGGACTAGTTAGTGAGCAGTTCTTC